Ten or more counts support the clone carrying this TCR beta chain. This specimen comes from a study of Graves' ophthalmopathy and Graves' hyperthyroidism. CDR3 regions of TCR beta were amplified from RNA transcripts. HTBI-primed RT-PCR formed the first round, and a multiplex PCR formed the second. TCRdb recomputed calls from the multiplex PCR reads with MiXCR, one row per CDR3 protein. The profile shows fewer than 400,000 distinct CDR3 sequences, approximately 20% of them singletons. V gave up 2 bases and J gave up 4 bases, with 8 bases separating them. The CDR3 runs 13 residues. Germline loops: CDR1 MDHEN, CDR2 SYDVKM. Exclusion applied to patients with other autoimmune diseases, uncontrolled infections, pregnancy or lactation.

This sequence joins TRBV28 and TRBJ1-1; no clear D. Sequenced sample: peripheral blood. The TCR comes from a woman under 30 with Graves' ophthalmopathy. For the CDR3, the DNA is TGTGCCAGCAGTTTAGACCTGACCACTGAAGCTTTCTTT. Amino acid sequence: CASSLDLTTEAFF.